A single T cell receptor (beta chain) is shown here with its context. The data were produced by immunoSEQ multiplex PCR, yet TCRdb's version contains in-frame clones alone and is incomplete. There are hundreds of thousands of clones in the sample; over 75% occur only once, and 7.9% lies in the top ten. This entry belongs to a study of blood T cell repertoires in COVID-19. Overall study context: Acute and convalescent COVID-19 specimens originated in the United States, Italy and Spain.

From germline, CDR1 is SGHRS and CDR2 YFSETQ. This CDR3 is 15 amino acids long. The V gene lost 1 base and the J gene lost 1 base, with 10 bases spanning the gap. The chain uses TRBV5-1 and TRBJ2-3, with D possibly being TRBD1 (6 bases). Sequenced: peripheral blood. This receptor was obtained from a woman over 75 with acute or convalescent COVID-19. As DNA, the CDR3 is TGCGCCAGCAGCTTGACGACAGGCGGCACAGATACGCAGTATTTT. It is translated as CASSLTTGGTDTQYF. The variable domain in full, with the rest retrieved from reference TRBV5-1 and TRBJ2-3, is KAGVTQTPRYLIKTRGQQVTLSCSPISGHRSVSWYQQTPGQGLQFLFEYFSETQRNKGNFPGRFSGRQFSNSRSEMNVSTLELGDSALYLCASSLTTGGTDTQYFGPGTRLTVL.